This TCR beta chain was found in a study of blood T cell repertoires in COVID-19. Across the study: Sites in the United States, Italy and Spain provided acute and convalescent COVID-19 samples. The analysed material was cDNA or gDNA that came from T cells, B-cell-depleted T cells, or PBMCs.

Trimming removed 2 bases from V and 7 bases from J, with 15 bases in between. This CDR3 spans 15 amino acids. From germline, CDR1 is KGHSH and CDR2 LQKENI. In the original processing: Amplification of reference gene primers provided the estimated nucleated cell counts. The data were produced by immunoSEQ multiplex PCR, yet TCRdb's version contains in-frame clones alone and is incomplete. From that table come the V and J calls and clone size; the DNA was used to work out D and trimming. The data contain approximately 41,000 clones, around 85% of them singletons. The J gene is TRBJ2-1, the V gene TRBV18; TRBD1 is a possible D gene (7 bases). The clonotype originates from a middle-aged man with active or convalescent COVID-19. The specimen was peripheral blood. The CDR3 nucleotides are TGTGCCAGCTCACCAAGGCTAGCAGGGGGGAATGAGCAGTTCTTC. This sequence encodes CASSPRLAGGNEQFF.